What follows describes a single T cell receptor (beta chain). Its antigen is still unknown. Clones were sequenced by immunoSEQ multiplex PCR, and TCRdb holds only the in-frame ones, with some missing. The sample consists of tens of thousands of clones, around nine tenths of them appearing once. This sample is drawn from a study of T cells in localized non-small cell lung cancer. The CDR3 runs 17 residues. Germline CDR1 is SGHRS and CDR2 is YFSETQ. Trimming at V came to 2 bases and at J to 5 bases, leaving 10 bases not matched to a gene. General study results and limits: Longer overall survival associated with higher blood T cell density; shorter survival with higher adjacent-lung clonality. Adjacent lung exhibited a median of approximately 50 among the 100 most abundant tumor clones. Among the tissues sampled, uninvolved adjacent lung had the highest T cell clonality, above tumor. Sequencing, confined to only one tumor region, leaves heterogeneity possible.

The clonotype was recovered from a female donor older than 55 with stage I lung adenocarcinoma. The J gene is TRBJ1-2, the V gene TRBV5-1, with 12 bases matching TRBD1. Material: peripheral blood, obtained before any cancer treatment. The CDR3 sequence is CASSFGSGQGAGYGYTF. CDR3 bases: TGCGCCAGCAGCTTTGGTTCGGGACAGGGGGCAGGATATGGCTACACCTTC.